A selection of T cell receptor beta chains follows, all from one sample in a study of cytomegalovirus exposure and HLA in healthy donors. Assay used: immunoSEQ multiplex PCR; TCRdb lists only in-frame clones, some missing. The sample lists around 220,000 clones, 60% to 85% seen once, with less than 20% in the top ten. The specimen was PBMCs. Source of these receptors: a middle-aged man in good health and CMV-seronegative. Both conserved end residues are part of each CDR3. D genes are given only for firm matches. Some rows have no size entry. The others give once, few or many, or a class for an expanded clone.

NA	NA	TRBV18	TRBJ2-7	TGTGCCAGCTCACCTCAACAGGCGTCCTACGAGCAGTACTTC	CASSPQQASYEQYF
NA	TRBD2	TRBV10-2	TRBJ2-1	TGCGCCAGCAGTAGACTAGCGGCCTACAATGAGCAGTTCTTC	CASSRLAAYNEQFF
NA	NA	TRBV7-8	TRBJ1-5	TGTGCCAGCAGCTTTCGCGGAGTTCAGCAGCCCCAGCATTTT	CASSFRGVQQPQHF
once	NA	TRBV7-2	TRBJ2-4	TGTGCCAGCAGCCCTGGACAGGGAGGGGCCAAAAACATTCAGTACTTC	CASSPGQGGAKNIQYF
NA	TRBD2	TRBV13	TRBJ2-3	TGTGCCAGCAGCCAAACTAGCGGGAGGCCAGATACGCAGTATTTT	CASSQTSGRPDTQYF
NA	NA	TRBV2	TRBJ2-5	TGTGCCAGCAGTAAGGAAGGGGGTTTCCAAGAGACCCAGTACTTC	CASSKEGGFQETQYF
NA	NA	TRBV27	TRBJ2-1	TGTGCCAGCAGTTTTCACGGGATGTCCTACAATGAGCAGTTCTTC	CASSFHGMSYNEQFF
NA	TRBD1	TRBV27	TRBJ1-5	TGTGCCAGCAGTCGACAGGGGGACAATCAGCCCCAGCATTTT	CASSRQGDNQPQHF
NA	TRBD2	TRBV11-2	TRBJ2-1	TGTGCCAGCAGCCCGGATGCGGGAGGGCAGTTCTTC	CASSPDAGGQFF
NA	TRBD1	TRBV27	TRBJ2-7	TGTGCCGGGACAGGGGGCGACTACGAGCAGTACTTC	CAGTGGDYEQYF
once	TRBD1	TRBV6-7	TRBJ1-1	TGTGCCAGCAGCCTGACACAGGGGAGGAACACTGAAGCTTTCTTT	CASSLTQGRNTEAFF
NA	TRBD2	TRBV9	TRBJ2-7	TGTGCCAGCAGCGAGACCGGGACTAGCTTCTACGAGCAGTACTTC	CASSETGTSFYEQYF
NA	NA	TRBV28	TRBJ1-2	TGTGCCAGCAGGACATACGTCTATGGCTACACCTTC	CASRTYVYGYTF
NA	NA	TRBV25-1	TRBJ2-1	TGTGCCAGCGGGTTGGAGGGGCTCGGCTACAATGAGCAGTTCTTC	CASGLEGLGYNEQFF
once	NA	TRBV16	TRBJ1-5	TGTGCCAGCAGCCCCGCTAGGGGTAGCAATCAGCCCCAGCATTTT	CASSPARGSNQPQHF
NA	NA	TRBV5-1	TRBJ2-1	TGCGCCAGCCGATTTATGTCGAGCCCCTGGGCTGAGCAGTTCTTC	CASRFMSSPWAEQFF
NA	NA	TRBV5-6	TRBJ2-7	TGTGCCAGCAGCTCTCAGCGATCCGAGCAGTACTTC	CASSSQRSEQYF
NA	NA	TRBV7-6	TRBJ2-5	TGTGCCAGCACCGGATCCAGGGTAGCAGAGACCCAGTACTTC	CASTGSRVAETQYF
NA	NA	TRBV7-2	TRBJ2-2	TGTGCCAGCAGCTTATTAGGGGACTCGACCGGGGAGCTGTTTTTT	CASSLLGDSTGELFF
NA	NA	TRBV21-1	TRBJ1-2	TGTGCCAGCAGCACCCAGCAGGGTGGCTACACCTTC	CASSTQQGGYTF
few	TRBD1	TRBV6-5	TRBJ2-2	TGTGCCACCCAGACAGGGAGGAACACCGGGGAGCTGTTTTTT	CATQTGRNTGELFF
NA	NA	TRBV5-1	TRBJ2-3	TGCGCCAGCAGCCTACACGGGGTTGCTAGCACAGATACGCAGTATTTT	CASSLHGVASTDTQYF
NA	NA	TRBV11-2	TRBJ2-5	TGTGCCAGCAGCCGGGACGGACTACAAGAGACCCAGTACTTC	CASSRDGLQETQYF
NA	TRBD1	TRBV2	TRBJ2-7	TGTGCCAGCAGGGGGGGGACAGGGTTCATCTACGAGCAGTACTTC	CASRGGTGFIYEQYF
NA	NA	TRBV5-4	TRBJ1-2	TGTGCCAGCAGCAGCATCCGGACAGCTAATGGCTACACCTTC	CASSSIRTANGYTF
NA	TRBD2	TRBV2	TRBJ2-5	TGTGCCAGCGTCGTAGCGGGACATGAGACCCAGTACTTC	CASVVAGHETQYF
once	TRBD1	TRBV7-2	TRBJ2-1	TGTGCCAGCAGCTTAGACAGGGGGGATGAGCAGTTCTTC	CASSLDRGDEQFF
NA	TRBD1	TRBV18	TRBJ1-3	TGTGCCAGCTCACCTACACCGACAGGGAGCTCTGGAAACACCATATATTTT	CASSPTPTGSSGNTIYF
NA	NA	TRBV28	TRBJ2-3	TGTGCCAGCAGTTCCTTTCGGGGTAGTACAGATACGCAGTATTTT	CASSSFRGSTDTQYF
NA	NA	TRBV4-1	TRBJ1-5	TGCGCCAGCAGCCATATCGGCAGGGGAGACCAGCCCCAGCATTTT	CASSHIGRGDQPQHF
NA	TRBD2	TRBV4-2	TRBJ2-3	TGTGCCAGCAGCCAAGATCCCCGGGGGGCAGATACGCAGTATTTT	CASSQDPRGADTQYF
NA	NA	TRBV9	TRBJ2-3	TGTGCCAGCAGGGGTGAGGGAGAGCTGGAAGATACGCAGTATTTT	CASRGEGELEDTQYF
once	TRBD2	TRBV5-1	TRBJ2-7	TGCGCCAGCAACAGTGCTAGCGGGAGAAACGAGCAGTACTTC	CASNSASGRNEQYF
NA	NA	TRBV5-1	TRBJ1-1	TGCGCCAGCGGGGTATCAGGGACTGAAGCTTTCTTT	CASGVSGTEAFF
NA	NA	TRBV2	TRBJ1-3	TGTGCCAGCAGTGAATCAGGAAACACCATATATTTT	CASSESGNTIYF
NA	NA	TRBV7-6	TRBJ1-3	TGTGCCAGCAGCCAAGTAGTCTCTGGAAACACCATATATTTT	CASSQVVSGNTIYF
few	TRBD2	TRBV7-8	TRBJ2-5	TGTGCCAGCAGCTTAGGGTCTAGCGGAGATCAAGAGACCCAGTACTTC	CASSLGSSGDQETQYF
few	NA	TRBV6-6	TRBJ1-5	TGTGCCAGCAGAAACCCTGACAGTGATCAGCCCCAGCATTTT	CASRNPDSDQPQHF